Reported below is one T cell receptor beta chain. Profiled with immunoSEQ multiplex PCR; TCRdb holds only in-frame clones, not every one. The profile covers nearly 30,000 clones, with about 88% appearing a single time and approximately 8.5% taken by the ten largest. The J segment lost 5 bases and the V segment lost 4 bases, leaving 10 bases of the junction unmatched. Germline V gene lookup returns CDR1 SEHNR and CDR2 FQNEAQ (reference sequence). The CDR3 sequence is 15 residues long. This record comes from a study of PD-1 and CTLA-4 blockade in melanoma. The TCR sequence derives from a human donor with melanoma. The sequencing used CD8+ T cells from peripheral blood, collected before anti-PD-1 treatment. The chain has TRBV7-9 and TRBJ2-5; 7 nucleotides align to TRBD2. The CDR3 region is CASSSAGTGGETQYF. CDR3 sequence (DNA): TGTGCCAGCAGCTCCGCCGGGACGGGGGGTGAGACCCAGTACTTC.